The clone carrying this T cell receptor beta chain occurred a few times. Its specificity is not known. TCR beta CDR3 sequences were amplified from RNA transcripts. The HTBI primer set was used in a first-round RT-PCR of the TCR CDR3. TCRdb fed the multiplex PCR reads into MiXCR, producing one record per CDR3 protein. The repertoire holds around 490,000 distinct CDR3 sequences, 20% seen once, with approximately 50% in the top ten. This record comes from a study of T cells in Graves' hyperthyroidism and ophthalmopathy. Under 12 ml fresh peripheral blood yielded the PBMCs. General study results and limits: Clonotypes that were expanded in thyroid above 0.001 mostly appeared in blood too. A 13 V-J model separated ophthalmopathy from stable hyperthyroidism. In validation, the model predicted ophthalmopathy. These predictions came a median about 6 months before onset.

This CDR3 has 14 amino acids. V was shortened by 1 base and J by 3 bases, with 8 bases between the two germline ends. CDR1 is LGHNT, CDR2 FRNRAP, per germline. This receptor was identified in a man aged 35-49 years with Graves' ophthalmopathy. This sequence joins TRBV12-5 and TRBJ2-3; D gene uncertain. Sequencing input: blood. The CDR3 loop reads CASGLEAWTDTQYF. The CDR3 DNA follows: TGTGCTAGTGGTTTGGAGGCGTGGACAGATACGCAGTATTTT.